The entry below gives a single T cell receptor beta chain sequence along with its context. The sample comes from a study of CD8 T cells in Susac syndrome. The CDR3 sequence is 13 residues long. Germline loops: CDR1 LGHDT, CDR2 YNNKEL (reference sequence). The V gene lost 3 bases and the J gene lost 5 bases, with 10 bases spanning the gap. RNA in amounts of about 0.5 to 1 ug was reverse transcribed with random hexamers. From the immunoSEQ multiplex PCR reads, TCRdb called clonotypes with MiXCR, one entry per CDR3 protein. The sample yields about 180,000 distinct CDR3 sequences, approximately 94% seen once.

This clonotype was sampled from a human donor with multiple sclerosis. The sequenced sample was CD4+ T cells from PBMCs. J is TRBJ1-1 and V is TRBV3-1; perhaps TRBD1 as D (6 bases). The CDR3 DNA is TGTGCCAGCAGCCAGACAGGCCGGACTGAAGCTTTCTTT. This sequence encodes CASSQTGRTEAFF.